Listed below are T cell receptor beta chains from one sample, sequenced in a study of blood T cells in healthy people across ages. TCRdb recomputed calls from the 5' RACE reads with MiXCR, one row per CDR3 protein. The repertoire has 590,000 or so distinct CDR3 sequences, 25% to 35% of them found once; the top ten carry about a sixth. Material: blood. Receptors were obtained from a woman aged 80 or older in good health. The CDR3 runs from the conserved cysteine through the conserved F or W.

>TRBV7-9
CASSATGGGQPQHF
>TRBV10-2
CASHGNGLFHEKLFF
>TRBV12-3/TRBV12-4
CASSLQGARAEAFF
>TRBV5-1
CASSLFVRQGDEQFF
>TRBV5-4
CAGSPASGYNEQFF
>TRBV20-1
CSASIGANEQFF
>TRBV11-2
CASSPRLSTDTQYF
>TRBV4-2
CASSQGEGSGSLRTDTQYF
>TRBV7-9
CASSFPTGGLTDTQYF
>TRBV20-1
CSASGGLSTYEQYF
>TRBV5-1
CASSYTGGARTETQYF
>TRBV27
CASSPSVVSYNEQFF
>TRBV29-1
CSVETEAFF
>TRBV12-3/TRBV12-4
CASNLLALTGELFF
>TRBV20-1
CSAPQSGASYNEQFF
>TRBV11-2
CASRIGLAAMRPSYNEQFF
>TRBV30
CAYDPGQGAGYTF
>TRBV5-1
CASSLDVGGRGEQYF
>TRBV7-3
CANSLGGQGETQYF
>TRBV7-2
CASSRKTTGDQETQYF
>TRBV6-1
CASNEAGVFEQYF
>TRBV4-1
CASSQVGAGQRYGVYGYTF
>TRBV2
CASSVYREGNQPQHF
>TRBV7-2
CASSLKSVSPLHF
>TRBV5-1
CASSKGLELDTQYF
>TRBV20-1
CSARGRTPGYVSEQYF
>TRBV4-1
CASSQGSTGLYQPQPQHF
>TRBV20-1
CSARDPGTRGDNEQYF
>TRBV4-1
CASRSGIHLSYEQYF
>TRBV7-2
CASSLRSGGYTF
>TRBV12-5
CASGLYVLGVSGANVLTF
>TRBV7-9
CASSGRDGASYEQYF
>TRBV12-3/TRBV12-4
CASSPHEDNEQFF
>TRBV3-1
CASSQDFRGRGEQYF
>TRBV20-1
CRASRGTEAFF
>TRBV7-8
CASSLVGYSGADVLTF
>TRBV7-2
CASSNRVNYGYTF
>TRBV20-1
CSAYTDGYEQYF
>TRBV24-1
CATSATPSNRPQHF
>TRBV6-1
CASMLDRGMGEKLFF
>TRBV6-5
CASSPRTRADTQYF
>TRBV27
CAIGTGSLYEQYF
>TRBV7-2
CASSGPPGTGSYEQYF
>TRBV6-1
CASSETSVVSAFF
>TRBV5-6
CASSSYGSSGNQPQHF
>TRBV11-3
CASSLTDNYGYTF
>TRBV15
CATSRDNEEIGAFF
>TRBV2
CASSRQGWGQETQYF
>TRBV2
CASRYSGTGWFEQYF
>TRBV4-2
CASRGRSLNTEAFF
>TRBV7-2
CASSSGRGSTDTQYF
>TRBV10-3
CAISESPRYGYTF
>TRBV10-1
CARDRVNTEAFF
>TRBV6-2/TRBV6-3
CASSTAYEQYF
>TRBV27
CASSVQTGTRPTKQYF
>TRBV27
CASRGDRNYGYTF
>TRBV11-2
CASSYTSGTYNEQFF
>TRBV4-2
CASSQGVGDSSTDTQYF
>TRBV19
CASSMGREGNEQYF
>TRBV20-1
CSAATGDNTDTQYF